This TCR beta chain was captured by sequencing in a study of shared T cell receptors in the human thymus. Data came from immunoSEQ multiplex PCR; TCRdb stores just in-frame clones and leaves some out. The sample shows over 350,000 clones, approximately 95% of them seen only once. V lost 2 bases and J lost 4, with 10 bases in between. Germline CDR1 and CDR2: SEHNR and FQNEAQ (reference sequence). This CDR3 is built from 14 residues. The V and J genes are TRBV7-9 and TRBJ2-3, with a possible D match to TRBD2 (5 bases). This TCR came from a human donor. Material for sequencing was thymocytes. The CDR3 nucleotides are TGTGCCAGCAGCTTATCGGGGATGGCAGATACGCAGTATTTT. It codes for CASSLSGMADTQYF.